Listed here is a single T cell receptor (beta chain). Its cognate antigen is unknown. This sample was included in a study of shared clonotypes between healthy human individuals. The assay ran at deep level. Original handling: In the immunoSEQ data, sequences were junction-only and lacked quality scores, so filtering differed. Clones were sequenced by immunoSEQ multiplex PCR, and TCRdb holds only the in-frame ones, with some missing. Clone size and the V and J calls come from that table; the DNA yielded D and trimming. Here the sample spans about 95,000 clones, approximately 61% being singletons. Each donor was a Caucasian adult residing in Nashville, Tennessee. The germline CDR1 and CDR2 sequences are WNHNN and SYGVQD (reference sequence). The CDR3 extends over 15 amino acids. V gave up 3 bases and J gave up 0 bases, with 9 bases separating them. Study-wide results and caveats: The naive CD4 repertoires of several donors were compared, and around 4.9% of clonotypes were shared.

Sequencing was done on a sample of memory CD8+ T cells sorted from blood. Subset described: CD45RO+ cells pooled with CCR7-negative TemRA cells. The rearrangement uses TRBV10-1 and TRBJ2-1; D remains ambiguous. The TCR comes from a man aged 25-45 years in good health. The CDR3 here is CASSERKSSYNEQFF. CDR3 bases: TGCGCCAGCAGTGAACGAAAGAGCTCCTACAATGAGCAGTTCTTC.